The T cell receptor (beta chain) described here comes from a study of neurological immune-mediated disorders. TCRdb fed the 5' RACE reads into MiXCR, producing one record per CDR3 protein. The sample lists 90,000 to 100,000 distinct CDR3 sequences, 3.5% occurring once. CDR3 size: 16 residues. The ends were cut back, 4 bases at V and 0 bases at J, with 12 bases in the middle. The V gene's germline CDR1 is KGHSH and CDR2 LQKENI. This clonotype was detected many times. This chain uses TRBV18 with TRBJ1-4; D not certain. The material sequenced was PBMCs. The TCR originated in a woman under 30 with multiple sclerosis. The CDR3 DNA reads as TGTGCCAGCTCACTAGGCCCGGCTGCAACTAATGAAAAACTGTTTTTT. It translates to CASSLGPAATNEKLFF.